This record concerns one T cell receptor beta chain sequence. Its antigen is unknown. The sample belongs to a study of T cell repertoires in cytomegalovirus infection. One entry per CDR3 protein results from TCRdb running MiXCR on the reads. The top ten hold about 20% of the sample, which has 640,000 or so distinct CDR3 sequences, roughly 36% seen once. CDR3 length equals 19 residues. The germline V gene encodes CDR1 MNHNY and CDR2 SVGAGI (reference sequence). The junction had 18 bases not matched to a gene; V was cut back by 4 bases and J by 4 bases. This clonotype was sampled from a human donor in good health (CMV status not recorded). Some clones in this sample may be carry-over from other donors' samples. Sequencing used cultured PBMCs, obtained from culture after CMV antigen stimulation. The chain has TRBV6-6 and TRBJ1-5, with 8 bases fitting TRBD1. This CDR3 is CASSLAQGAISPRNQPQHF. In DNA form, the CDR3 reads TGTGCCAGCAGTTTGGCTCAGGGGGCTATTTCGCCCCGTAATCAGCCCCAGCATTTT.